This T cell receptor (beta chain) was profiled in a study of response to subunit inactivated influenza vaccine. This clonotype has a handful of counts. As yet, its antigen is unknown. Between the trimmed V and J ends, which lost 5 bases and 7 bases, there was a span of 14 bases. This CDR3 region has 13 residues. Germline V gene lookup returns CDR1 MNHEY and CDR2 SVGAGI. TCRdb recomputed calls from the RT-PCR reads with MiXCR, one row per CDR3 protein. The sample has 610,000 or so distinct CDR3 sequences, 14% seen once. Broader study findings: New T cells are recruited in small numbers by each seasonal influenza vaccination, according to the authors' suggestion.

The chain recombines TRBV6-5 with TRBJ1-1; unclear D gene. Sequenced here: PBMCs from blood, sampled 11 to 12 days after vaccination. The sequence was collected from a middle-aged man who received an inactivated influenza vaccine. For the CDR3, the DNA is TGTGCCAGCAGTCCCAGCATTGTACTTGAAGCTTTCTTT. Amino acid sequence: CASSPSIVLEAFF.